The rows below give T cell receptor beta chains drawn from one sample of a study of beta chain features in type 1 diabetes. Sequencing was performed with immunoSEQ multiplex PCR; in TCRdb, only in-frame clones are kept and a portion is missing. This sample has around 500,000 clones, with around 28% found just once. The sequenced material came from naive CD4+ T cells from blood. These receptors were obtained from a man aged 18 to 29 in good health. CDR3s leave out the opening cysteine and the closing phenylalanine or tryptophan.

CDR3aa,j_gene,v_gene
AWSADRGSYEQY,TRBJ2-7,TRBV30
ASSQFWTANTGELF,TRBJ2-2,TRBV4-1
AISDTHTGELF,TRBJ2-2,TRBV10-3
AWRSSGANVLT,TRBJ2-6,TRBV30
ASSLTGREQY,TRBJ2-7,TRBV11-3
ASSLGLIQETQY,TRBJ2-5,TRBV7-9
SADRVGTEAF,TRBJ1-1,TRBV29-1
ASSSPGVNEQF,TRBJ2-1,TRBV5-1
ASSSRTSGRGTDTQY,TRBJ2-3,TRBV7-9
SVKNNYGYT,TRBJ1-2,TRBV29-1
AISAGDQPQH,TRBJ1-5,TRBV10-3
ASSLRGQSNEQF,TRBJ2-1,TRBV4-2
ATSRGGLETQY,TRBJ2-5,TRBV15
ACNDGWGTDTQY,TRBJ2-3,TRBV6-1
ASSLRDTQYEQY,TRBJ2-7,TRBV7-9
ASRTSGHLTQY,TRBJ2-5,TRBV6-1
ASSERGGQGGAKNIQY,TRBJ2-4,TRBV2
ASSWTRLNEQF,TRBJ2-1,TRBV11-3
SVVRAYEQY,TRBJ2-7,TRBV29-1
ASSLYGTGGNQPQH,TRBJ1-5,TRBV7-2